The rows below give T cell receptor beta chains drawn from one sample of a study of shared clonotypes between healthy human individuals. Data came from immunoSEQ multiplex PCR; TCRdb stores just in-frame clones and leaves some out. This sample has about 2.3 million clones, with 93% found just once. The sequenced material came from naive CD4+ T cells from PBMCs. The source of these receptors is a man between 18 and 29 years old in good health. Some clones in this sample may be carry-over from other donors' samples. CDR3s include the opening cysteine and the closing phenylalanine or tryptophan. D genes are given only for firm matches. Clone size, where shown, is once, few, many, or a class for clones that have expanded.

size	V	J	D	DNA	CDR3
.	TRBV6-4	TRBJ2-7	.	TGTGCCAGGGGGGGAGGATCGGGAGAGCAGTACTTC	CARGGGSGEQYF
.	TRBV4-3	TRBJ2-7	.	TGCGCCAGCAGCCGGAGCTCGCGAGGGCGCTACGAGCAGTACTTC	CASSRSSRGRYEQYF
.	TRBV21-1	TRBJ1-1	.	TGTGCCAGCGAAAGGGGGTGTTTGAACACTGAAGCTTTCTTT	CASERGCLNTEAFF
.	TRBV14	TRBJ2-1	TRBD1	TGTGCCAGCAGCCAAAGTAGGGGGCGGTACAATGAGCAGTTCTTC	CASSQSRGRYNEQFF
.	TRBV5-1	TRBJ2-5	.	TGCGCCAGCAGCTTCTCCGGAGAGGAGACCCAGTACTTC	CASSFSGEETQYF
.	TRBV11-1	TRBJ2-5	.	TGTGCCAGCAGCTTAGCCCCGCAGGAGACCCAGTACTTC	CASSLAPQETQYF
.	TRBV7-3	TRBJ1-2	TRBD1	TGTGCCAGCACCGCCGACAGGGCCTATGGCTACACCTTC	CASTADRAYGYTF
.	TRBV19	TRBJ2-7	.	TGTGCCAGTAGTATGGTTGGGCAGGTGGGCGAGCAGTACTTC	CASSMVGQVGEQYF
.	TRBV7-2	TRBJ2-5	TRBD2	TGTGCCAGCAGCTTAAACGTGGGAGGGCCCGGGGAGACCCAGTACTTC	CASSLNVGGPGETQYF
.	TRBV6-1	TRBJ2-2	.	TGTGCCAGCAGTGAAACACCTTCCCTGGGGACCGGGGAGCTGTTTTTT	CASSETPSLGTGELFF
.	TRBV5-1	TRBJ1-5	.	TGCGCCAGCAGCTTGAGTGGAAATCAGCCCCAGCATTTT	CASSLSGNQPQHF
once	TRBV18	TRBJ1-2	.	TGTGCCAGCTCACCCGACTTATTCAGCTATGGCTACACCTTC	CASSPDLFSYGYTF
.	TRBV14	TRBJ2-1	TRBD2	TGTGCCAGCAGCCAAGACAGACTAGCGGGAGGCGATACCTACAATGAGCAGTTCTTC	CASSQDRLAGGDTYNEQFF
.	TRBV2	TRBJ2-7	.	TGTGCCAGCAATCTGGACACAGGTTCCTACGAGCAGTACTTC	CASNLDTGSYEQYF